The sequence of this T cell receptor beta chain was determined in a study of blood T cell repertoires in COVID-19. About the study: The study drew acute and convalescent COVID-19 samples from the United States, Italy and Spain. Sources were T cells, B-cell-depleted T cells, or PBMCs; the material itself was cDNA or gDNA.

Original analysis: Amplifying reference gene primers gave estimates of nucleated cell counts. Sequencing was performed with immunoSEQ multiplex PCR; in TCRdb, only in-frame clones are kept and a portion is missing. V and J calls and clone size are as listed in that table; D and trimming were resolved from the DNA. The table records around 220,000 clones, about 90% of them present only once. The length of the CDR3 is 17 residues. Trimming shortened V by 2 bases and J by 1 base, and 14 bases separated the two germline ends. Germline V gene data show CDR1 as LNHDA and CDR2 as SQIVND (reference sequence).

This TCR derives from a man younger than 35 with active or convalescent COVID-19. The specimen sequenced was peripheral blood. The rearrangement joins TRBV19 to TRBJ2-2; TRBD2 might be the D (6 bases). The CDR3 DNA reads TGTGCCAGTAGTATATGGCGGGGACGAATGAACACCGGGGAGCTGTTTTTT. The encoded protein is CASSIWRGRMNTGELFF.